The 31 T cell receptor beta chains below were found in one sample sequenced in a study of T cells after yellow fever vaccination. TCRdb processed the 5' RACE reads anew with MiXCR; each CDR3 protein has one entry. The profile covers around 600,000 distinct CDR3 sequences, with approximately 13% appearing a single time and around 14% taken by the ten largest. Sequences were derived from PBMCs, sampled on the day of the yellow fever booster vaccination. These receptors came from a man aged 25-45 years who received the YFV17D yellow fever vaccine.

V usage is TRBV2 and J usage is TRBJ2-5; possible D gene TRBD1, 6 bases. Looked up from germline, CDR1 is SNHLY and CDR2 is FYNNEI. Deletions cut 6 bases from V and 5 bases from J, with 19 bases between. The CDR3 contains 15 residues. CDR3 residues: CASSAQGGDGETQYF. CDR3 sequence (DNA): TGTGCCAGCAGCGCCCAAGGGGGAGATGGGGAGACCCAGTACTTC. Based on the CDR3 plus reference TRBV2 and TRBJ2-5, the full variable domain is EPEVTQTPSHQVTQMGQEVILRCVPISNHLYFYWYRQILGQKVEFLVSFYNNEISEKSEIFDDQFSVERPDGSNFTLKIRSTKLEDSAMYFCASSAQGGDGETQYFGPGTRLLVL.

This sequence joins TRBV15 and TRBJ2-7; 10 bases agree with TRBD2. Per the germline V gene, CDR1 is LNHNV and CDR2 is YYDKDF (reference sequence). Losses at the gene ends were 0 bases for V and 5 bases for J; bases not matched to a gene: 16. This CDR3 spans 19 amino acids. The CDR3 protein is CATSRELASGRAGFNEQYF. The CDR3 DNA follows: TGTGCCACCAGCAGAGAATTGGCCAGCGGGAGGGCCGGGTTCAACGAGCAGTACTTC.

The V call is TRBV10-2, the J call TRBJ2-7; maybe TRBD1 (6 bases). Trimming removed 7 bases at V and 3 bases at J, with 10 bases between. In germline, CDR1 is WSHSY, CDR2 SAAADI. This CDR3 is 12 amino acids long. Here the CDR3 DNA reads TGCGCCAGCACAGGACAGAACTACGAGCAGTACTTC. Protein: CASTGQNYEQYF.

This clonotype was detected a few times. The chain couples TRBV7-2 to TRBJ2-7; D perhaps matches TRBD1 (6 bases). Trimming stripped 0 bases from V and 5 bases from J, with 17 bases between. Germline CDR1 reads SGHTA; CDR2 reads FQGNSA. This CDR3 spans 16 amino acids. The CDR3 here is CASSLASNRVGNEQYF. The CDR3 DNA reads TGTGCCAGCAGCTTAGCGTCGAACAGGGTCGGAAACGAGCAGTACTTC.

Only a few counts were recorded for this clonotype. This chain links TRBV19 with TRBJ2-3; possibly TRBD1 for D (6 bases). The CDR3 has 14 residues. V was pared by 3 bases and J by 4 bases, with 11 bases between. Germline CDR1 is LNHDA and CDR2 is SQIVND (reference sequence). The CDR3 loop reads CASSIGRQADTQYF. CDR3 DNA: TGTGCCAGTAGTATCGGTAGACAGGCAGATACGCAGTATTTT.

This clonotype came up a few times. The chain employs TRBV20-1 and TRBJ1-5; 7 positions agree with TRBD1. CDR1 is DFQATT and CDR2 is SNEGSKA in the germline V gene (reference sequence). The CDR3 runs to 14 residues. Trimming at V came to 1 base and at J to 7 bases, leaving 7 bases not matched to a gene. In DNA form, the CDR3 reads TGCAGTGCTAGAGGGCGGACAGGTAGGCAGCCCCAGCATTTT. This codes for CSARGRTGRQPQHF.

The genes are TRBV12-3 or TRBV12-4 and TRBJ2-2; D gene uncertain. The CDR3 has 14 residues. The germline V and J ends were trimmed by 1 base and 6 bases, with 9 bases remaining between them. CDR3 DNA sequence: TGTGCCAGCAGTTTAGGAGACAACGCCGGGGAGCTGTTTTTT. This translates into CASSLGDNAGELFF.

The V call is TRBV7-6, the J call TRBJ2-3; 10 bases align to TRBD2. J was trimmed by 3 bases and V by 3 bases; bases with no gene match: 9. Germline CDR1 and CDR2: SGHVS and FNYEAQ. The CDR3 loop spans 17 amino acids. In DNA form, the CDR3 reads TGTGCCAGCAGCTTTGAACATCCGGGACTAGCGACAGATACGCAGTATTTT. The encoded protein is CASSFEHPGLATDTQYF.

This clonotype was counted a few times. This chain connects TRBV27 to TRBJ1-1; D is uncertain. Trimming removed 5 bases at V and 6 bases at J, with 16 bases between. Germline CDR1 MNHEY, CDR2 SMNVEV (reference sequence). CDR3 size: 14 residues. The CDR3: CASSPAVVGSEAFF. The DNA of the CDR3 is TGTGCCAGCAGTCCCGCCGTAGTAGGTTCTGAAGCTTTCTTT.

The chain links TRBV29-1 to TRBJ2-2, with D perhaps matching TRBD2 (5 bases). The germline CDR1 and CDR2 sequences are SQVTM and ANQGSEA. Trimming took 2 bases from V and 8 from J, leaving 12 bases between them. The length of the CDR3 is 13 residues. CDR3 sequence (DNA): TGCAGCGTTGAAAACTTTGAGGGAGGGGAGCTGTTTTTT. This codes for CSVENFEGGELFF.

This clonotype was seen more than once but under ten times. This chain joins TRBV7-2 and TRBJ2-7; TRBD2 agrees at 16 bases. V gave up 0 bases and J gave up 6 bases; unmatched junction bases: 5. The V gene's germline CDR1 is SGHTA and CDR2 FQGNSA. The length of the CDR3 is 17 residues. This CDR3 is CASSLAGTSGRAAEQYF. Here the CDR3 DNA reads TGTGCCAGCAGCTTAGCCGGGACTAGCGGGAGGGCCGCCGAGCAGTACTTC.

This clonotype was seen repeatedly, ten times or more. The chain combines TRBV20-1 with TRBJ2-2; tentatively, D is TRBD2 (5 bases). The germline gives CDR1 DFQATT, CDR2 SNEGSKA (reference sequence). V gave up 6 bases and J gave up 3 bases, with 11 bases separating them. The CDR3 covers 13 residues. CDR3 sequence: CSAPLGYTGELFF. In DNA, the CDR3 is TGCAGTGCCCCACTAGGATACACCGGGGAGCTGTTTTTT.

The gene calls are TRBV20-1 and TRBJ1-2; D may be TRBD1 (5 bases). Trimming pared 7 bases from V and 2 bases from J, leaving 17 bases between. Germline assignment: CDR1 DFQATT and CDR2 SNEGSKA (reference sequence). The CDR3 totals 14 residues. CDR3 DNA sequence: TGCAGTGGCCAACGAGGGGATTTAAACTATGGCTACACCTTC. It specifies CSGQRGDLNYGYTF.

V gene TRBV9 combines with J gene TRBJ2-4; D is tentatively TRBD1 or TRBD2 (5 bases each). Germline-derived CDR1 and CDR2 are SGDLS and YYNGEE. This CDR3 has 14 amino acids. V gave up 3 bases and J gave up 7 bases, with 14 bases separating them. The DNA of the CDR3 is TGTGCCAGCAGCGCCCGGGACCCTGGGAACATTCAGTACTTC. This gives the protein CASSARDPGNIQYF.

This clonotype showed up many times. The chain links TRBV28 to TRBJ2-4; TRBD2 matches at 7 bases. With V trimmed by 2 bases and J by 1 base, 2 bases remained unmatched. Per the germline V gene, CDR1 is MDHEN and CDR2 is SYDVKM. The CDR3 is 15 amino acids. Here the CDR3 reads CASSLGLGAKNIQYF. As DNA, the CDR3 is TGTGCCAGCAGTTTAGGACTAGGGGCCAAAAACATTCAGTACTTC.

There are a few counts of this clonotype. The CDR3 nucleotides read TGCAGTGCTCCCCGGGTTGAAGAAAACATTCAGTACTTC. Protein sequence: CSAPRVEENIQYF. V and J are TRBV20-1 and TRBJ2-4; D call uncertain. Trimming shortened V by 5 bases and J by 5 bases, and 13 bases separated the two germline ends. In germline, CDR1 is DFQATT, CDR2 SNEGSKA (reference sequence). The CDR3 sequence is 13 residues long.

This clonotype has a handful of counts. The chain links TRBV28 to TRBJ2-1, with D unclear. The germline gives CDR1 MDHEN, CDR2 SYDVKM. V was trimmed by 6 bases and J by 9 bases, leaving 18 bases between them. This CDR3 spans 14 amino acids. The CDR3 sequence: CASSPLVVGSEQFF. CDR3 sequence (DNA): TGTGCCAGCAGCCCCCTTGTAGTGGGAAGTGAGCAGTTCTTC.

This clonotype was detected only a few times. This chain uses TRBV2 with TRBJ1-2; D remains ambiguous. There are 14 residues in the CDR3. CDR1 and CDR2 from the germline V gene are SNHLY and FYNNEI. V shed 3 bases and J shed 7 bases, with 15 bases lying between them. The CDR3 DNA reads TGTGCCAGCAGTGAGGGTCCGGGGTTGGGTGGCTACACCTTC. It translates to CASSEGPGLGGYTF.

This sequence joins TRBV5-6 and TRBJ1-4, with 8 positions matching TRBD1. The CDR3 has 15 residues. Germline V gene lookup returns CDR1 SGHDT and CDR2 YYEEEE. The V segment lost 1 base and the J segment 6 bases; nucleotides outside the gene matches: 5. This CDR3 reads CASSLRPGGDEKLFF. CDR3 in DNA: TGTGCCAGCAGCTTGAGGCCAGGGGGCGATGAAAAACTGTTTTTT. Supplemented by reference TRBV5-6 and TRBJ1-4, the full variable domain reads DAGVTQSPTHLIKTRGQQVTLRCSPKSGHDTVSWYQQALGQGPQFIFQYYEEEERQRGNFPDRFSGHQFPNYSSELNVNALLLGDSALYLCASSLRPGGDEKLFFGSGTQLSVL.

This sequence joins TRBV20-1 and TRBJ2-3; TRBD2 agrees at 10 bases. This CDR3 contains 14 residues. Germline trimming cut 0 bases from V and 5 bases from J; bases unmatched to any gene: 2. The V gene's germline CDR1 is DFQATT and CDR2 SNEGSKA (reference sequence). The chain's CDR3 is CSARDASGRDTQYF. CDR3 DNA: TGCAGTGCTAGAGATGCTAGCGGGAGAGATACGCAGTATTTT.

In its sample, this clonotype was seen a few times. The CDR3 loop reads CASSEVGGTGELFF. The CDR3 DNA reads TGTGCCAGCAGTGAAGTTGGGGGGACCGGGGAGCTGTTTTTT. The V call is TRBV2, the J call TRBJ2-2; possible D gene TRBD2, 6 bases. V was trimmed by 1 base and J by 5 bases, leaving 8 bases between them. This CDR3 contains 14 residues. In germline, CDR1 is SNHLY, CDR2 FYNNEI.

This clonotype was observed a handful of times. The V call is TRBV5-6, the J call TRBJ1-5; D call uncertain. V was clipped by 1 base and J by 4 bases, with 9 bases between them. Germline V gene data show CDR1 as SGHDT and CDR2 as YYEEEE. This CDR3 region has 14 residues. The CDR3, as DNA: TGTGCCAGCAGCTTGAGGGTGGGGAATCAGCCCCAGCATTTT. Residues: CASSLRVGNQPQHF.

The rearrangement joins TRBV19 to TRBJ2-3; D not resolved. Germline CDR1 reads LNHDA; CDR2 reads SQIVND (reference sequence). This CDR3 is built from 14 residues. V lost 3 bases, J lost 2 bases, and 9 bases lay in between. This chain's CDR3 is CASSISPYTDTQYF. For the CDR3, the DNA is TGTGCCAGTAGTATCTCGCCTTACACAGATACGCAGTATTTT.

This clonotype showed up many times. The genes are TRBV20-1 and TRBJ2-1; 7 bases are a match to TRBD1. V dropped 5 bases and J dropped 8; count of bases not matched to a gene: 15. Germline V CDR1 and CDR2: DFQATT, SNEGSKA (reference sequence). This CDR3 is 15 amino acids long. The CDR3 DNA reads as TGCAGTGCTTGGACCTTCGACAGGGTGGGTCATGAGCAGTTCTTC. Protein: CSAWTFDRVGHEQFF.

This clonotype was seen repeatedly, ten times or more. The CDR3, as DNA: TGCAGTGCTAGACAAGCGGGGGTATCCTACGAGCAGTACTTC. It codes for CSARQAGVSYEQYF. The chain is built from TRBV20-1 and TRBJ2-7; 8 bases are shared with TRBD2. The CDR3 is 14 amino acids. CDR1 DFQATT and CDR2 SNEGSKA come from the germline V gene (reference sequence). V gave up 2 bases and J gave up 1 base; unmatched junction bases: 4.

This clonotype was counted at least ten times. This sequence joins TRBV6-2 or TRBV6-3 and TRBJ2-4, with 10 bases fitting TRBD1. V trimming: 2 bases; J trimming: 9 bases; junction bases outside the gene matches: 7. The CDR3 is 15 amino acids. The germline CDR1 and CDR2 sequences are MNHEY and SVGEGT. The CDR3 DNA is TGTGCCAGCAGTTACGCGGGACAGGGGATAGGCATTCAGTACTTC. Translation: CASSYAGQGIGIQYF.

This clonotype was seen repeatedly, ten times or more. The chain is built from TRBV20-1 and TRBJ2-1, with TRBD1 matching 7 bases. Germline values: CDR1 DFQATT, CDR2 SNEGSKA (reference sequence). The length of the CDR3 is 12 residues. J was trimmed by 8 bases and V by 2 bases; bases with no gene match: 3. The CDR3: CSARTGVDEQFF. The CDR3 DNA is TGCAGTGCTAGAACAGGGGTGGATGAGCAGTTCTTC.

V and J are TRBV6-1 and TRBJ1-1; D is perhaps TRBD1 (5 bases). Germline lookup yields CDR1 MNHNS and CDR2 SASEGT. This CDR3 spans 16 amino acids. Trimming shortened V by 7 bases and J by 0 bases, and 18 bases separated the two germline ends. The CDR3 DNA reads TGTGCCAGCACGATGAGTGGGGGGGTTATGAACACTGAAGCTTTCTTT. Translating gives CASTMSGGVMNTEAFF.

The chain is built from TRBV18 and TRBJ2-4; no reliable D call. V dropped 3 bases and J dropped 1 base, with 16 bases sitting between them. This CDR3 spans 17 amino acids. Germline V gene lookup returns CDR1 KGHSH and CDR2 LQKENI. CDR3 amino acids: CASSPPGPDPAKNIQYF. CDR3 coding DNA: TGTGCCAGCTCACCCCCTGGGCCTGACCCCGCCAAAAACATTCAGTACTTC.

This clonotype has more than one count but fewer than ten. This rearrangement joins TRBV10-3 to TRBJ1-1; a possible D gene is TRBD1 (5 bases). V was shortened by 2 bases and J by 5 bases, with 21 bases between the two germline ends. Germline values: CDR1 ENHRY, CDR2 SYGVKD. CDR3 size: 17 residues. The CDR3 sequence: CAISEGAYQGARTEAFF. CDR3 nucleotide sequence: TGTGCCATCAGTGAGGGGGCCTACCAGGGAGCCAGGACTGAAGCTTTCTTT.

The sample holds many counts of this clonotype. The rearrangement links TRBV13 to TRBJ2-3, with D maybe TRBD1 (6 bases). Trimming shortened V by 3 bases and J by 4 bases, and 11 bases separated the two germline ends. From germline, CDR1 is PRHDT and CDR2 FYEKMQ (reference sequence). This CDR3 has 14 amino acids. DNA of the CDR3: TGTGCCAGCAGCTTGGTCGCAGGGGCAGATACGCAGTATTTT. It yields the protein CASSLVAGADTQYF.